This T cell receptor beta chain emerged from a study of CD8 T cells in ankylosing spondylitis (dated by TCRdb to 2016 to 2017). Turning to the overall study: To find TCR variants linked to disease, the study profiled T cell receptor beta repertoires in ankylosing spondylitis patients and healthy donors. The full study cohort was made up of under 30 ankylosing spondylitis patients and 108 healthy donors. Peripheral blood was sampled, and synovial fluid was also collected from ankylosing spondylitis patients.

This clonotype appeared a few times. The antigen it binds to is not known. No quality values exist for individual bases; no much larger clone is one base distant. TCRdb shows the sequencer as Illumina HiSeq 2500. Quantitative 5'-RACE with molecular barcodes was used to prepare TCR beta libraries. The study's processing was this. A new computational method, built on a probabilistic model of VDJ rearrangement, was used to identify disease-linked TCR variants. The public reads were reprocessed in TCRdb via fastp at Q25 and MiXCR, keeping in-frame beta chains. Every entry covers one CDR3 protein and lists the most common genes and DNA from its rows. None of the V and J calls come from the authors' own analysis; TCRdb made them. The sample table lists a few hundred thousand distinct CDR3 sequences, 15% to 20% of them with a count of one. The biggest ten clones account for around 8% of the sample. Paper-wide results and their limitations: Some motif variants had previously been reported in the synovial fluid and blood of reactive arthritis patients, which suggests shared mechanisms of disease initiation. In peripheral blood, the disease-linked clones were found at relatively low frequencies and had a CD8+ phenotype. A TCR beta motif made up of 7 to 9 highly homologous amino acid variants appeared to be characteristic of blood from ankylosing spondylitis patients. The disease-linked clones were reported to be significantly enriched in matched synovial fluid samples from ankylosing spondylitis patients.

The TCR comes from a male donor with ankylosing spondylitis or in good health (not recorded which). Material: blood, either unsorted or a sorted T cell fraction (not recorded which).

The DNA reads TGCAGTGCTAGTGTCCCCAGGCGCATTAGCACAGATACGCAGTATTTT. It encodes CSASVPRRISTDTQYF. The chain employs TRBV20-1 and TRBJ2-3; the D gene is unclear. Measured from the cysteine to the phenylalanine, the CDR3 is 16 residues long. The sequence is cut down to CDR3 DNA, 48 bases in frame from base 1. Cut back by 3 bases and 0 bases, the V and J ends lie 16 bases apart. Sequences DFQATT (CDR1) and SNEGSKA (CDR2) are obtained from the germline V gene (reference sequence).